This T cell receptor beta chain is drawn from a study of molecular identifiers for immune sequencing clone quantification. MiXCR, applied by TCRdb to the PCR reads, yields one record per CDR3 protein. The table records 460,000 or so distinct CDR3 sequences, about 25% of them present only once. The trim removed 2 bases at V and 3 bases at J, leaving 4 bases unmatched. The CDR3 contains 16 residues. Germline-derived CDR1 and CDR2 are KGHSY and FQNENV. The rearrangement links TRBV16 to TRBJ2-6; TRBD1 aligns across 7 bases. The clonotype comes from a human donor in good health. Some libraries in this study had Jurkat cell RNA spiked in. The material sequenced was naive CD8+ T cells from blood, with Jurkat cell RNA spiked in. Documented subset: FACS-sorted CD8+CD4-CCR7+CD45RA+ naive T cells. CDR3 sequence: CASSQLTGLGANVLTF. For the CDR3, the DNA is TGTGCCAGCAGCCAACTGACAGGGCTTGGGGCCAACGTCCTGACTTTC. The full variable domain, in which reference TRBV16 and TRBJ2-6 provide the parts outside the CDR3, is GEEVAQTPKHLVRGEGQKAKLYCAPIKGHSYVFWYQQVLKNEFKFLISFQNENVFDETGMPKERFSAKCLPNSPCSLEIQATKLEDSAVYFCASSQLTGLGANVLTFGAGSRLTVL.